This T cell receptor (beta chain) originates from a study of cytotoxic CD8 clonotypes in ibrutinib-treated CLL (TCRdb year 2021). Notes on the research overall: The cohort was composed of about 10 relapsed/refractory and fewer than 16 treatment-naive patients; IGHV unmutated status was identified in 17 patients. Of the 90 or so participants in the trial, roughly 25 had longitudinal samples available. Samples at response were collected after a median of 12 months of treatment, with a range of about 6 to 36 months. An average of approximately 260,000 productive templates and 94,082 productive rearrangements was obtained per sample. Responses were partial in 24 patients and complete in 2; after median around 66 months follow-up, roughly 14 stayed in remission and roughly twelve progressed. Cryopreserved peripheral blood mononuclear cells were collected at three points: before therapy, at response, and at either sustained remission or disease progression. Patients were still on ibrutinib when every remission and progressive disease sample was collected.

For TCR beta library preparation, about 1.8 micrograms of genomic DNA were isolated from cryopreserved PBMCs. Longitudinal blood samples from CLL patients on ibrutinib monotherapy underwent high-throughput TCR beta sequencing. The patients were enrolled in a single-center, open-label phase 2 trial of ibrutinib monotherapy. Results the study describes overall, beyond this receptor: Baseline clonality was found to be higher than that of age-matched healthy donors and was strongly correlated with circulating CD8+ T-cell counts. Lymph node repertoires were not examined, and the timing of sampling was not matched between patients in sustained remission and those whose disease progressed. An increase in clonality was observed at ibrutinib response, with clonality remaining stable during sustained remission and falling back toward baseline at progression. Public clonotypes were rare and either shrank or stayed stable during treatment, and the rise in clonality at ibrutinib response reflected expansion of private clonotypes.

Note on this clone: Its antigen is not yet known. Within one base of it there is no much larger clone, and no base qualities were kept.

At the junction V is shortened by 1 base and J by 4 bases, with 8 bases in between. Spanning cysteine to phenylalanine, the CDR3 consists of 14 amino acids. CDR3 DNA only is kept here, 42 bases in frame from base 1. CDR1 and CDR2 (MNHNS, SASEGT) derive from the germline V gene. A MiSeq instrument was used for deep resolution sequencing, which targeted depths ranging from 1 in 1 million up to 1 in 200,000 T cells, with coverage averaging 10x for each clonotype. The immunoSEQ hsTCRB Kit was used to generate the TCR beta libraries. Turning to the authors' computational methods: Data were analyzed with ImmunoSEQ Data Assistant and ImmunoSEQ Analyzer, with V, D and J genes assigned per IMGT definitions. Clonality was computed as one minus normalized Shannon entropy of productive rearrangement frequencies, ranging from 0 to 1. Only overrepresented clonotypes making up at least 0.05% of each patient's repertoire were included in the public clonotype analysis. Roughly 12 age-matched healthy donor repertoires from immuneACCESS were used as controls for clonality. The source is immuneACCESS, and TCRdb retained only in-frame sequences with V and J called. Part of the clones is not carried over; for the studies checked, unresolved V genes explain less than half of this, and the remainder is unexplained. The V and J calls and clone size are taken from that table; D and trimming were inferred from the DNA. Counted in this sample were about 140,000 clones; around 82% of them appeared once. 7.6% of the sample is in the top ten clones.

This specimen was PBMCs, taken after 36 months of ibrutinib treatment. The V and J segments used are TRBV6-1 and TRBJ2-1; no D gene is confidently identified. The TCR originated in a human donor with chronic lymphocytic leukemia. This receptor carries the CDR3 CASSEVIDYNEQFF. DNA sequence: TGTGCCAGCAGTGAAGTAATTGATTACAATGAGCAGTTCTTC.